A single sample is the source of the 27 T cell receptor beta chains below, sequenced in a study of T cell responses to AZD1222 COVID-19 vaccine. Clones were read by immunoSEQ multiplex PCR, and TCRdb kept only the in-frame ones, dropping some. The sample lists roughly 160,000 clones, about 92% occurring once. The sample consisted of peripheral blood, taken 28 days after the second AZD1222 dose. The receptors here all came from an adult who received the AZD1222 COVID-19 vaccine.

The rearrangement links TRBV13 to TRBJ1-1; D is undetermined. Trimming cost V 0 bases and J 0 bases, with 2 bases left between them. Germline lookup yields CDR1 PRHDT and CDR2 FYEKMQ (reference sequence). The CDR3 consists of 13 residues. As DNA, the CDR3 is TGTGCCAGCAGCTTAGGGATGAACACTGAAGCTTTCTTT. Its protein product is CASSLGMNTEAFF.

The chain combines TRBV25-1 with TRBJ2-3; 11 bases are shared with TRBD2. The CDR3 has 14 residues. The germline V gene encodes CDR1 MGHDK and CDR2 SYGVNS. Unmatched junction bases numbered 13, after V lost 10 bases and J lost 10 bases. The CDR3 nucleotides are TGTGCCATCCCCTGGGTAGCGGGGGGGCAATCGCAGTATTTT. It encodes CAIPWVAGGQSQYF.

This clone was observed a single time. CDR3 residues: CASSIGTANEQFF. CDR3 DNA sequence: TGTGCCAGTTCGATAGGGACAGCCAATGAGCAGTTCTTC. This chain uses TRBV6-5 with TRBJ2-1; 7 bases are shared with TRBD1. V lost 9 bases, J lost 6 bases, and 8 bases stayed unmatched. CDR1 and CDR2 from the germline V gene are MNHEY and SVGAGI. CDR3 length: 13 amino acids.

The V and J genes are TRBV19 and TRBJ2-4; TRBD1 or TRBD2 may be the D gene (5 bases each). The CDR3 length is 16 residues. Trimming removed 0 bases at V and 6 bases at J, with 15 bases between. Germline V gene data show CDR1 as LNHDA and CDR2 as SQIVND (reference sequence). CDR3 DNA: TGTGCCAGTAGTATAGAGGAAGGGGATGGAGGAAACATTCAGTACTTC. Translated: CASSIEEGDGGNIQYF.

As DNA, the CDR3 is TGTGCCAGCTCACCGAATAGTTTAGGGACAGACTCTGGAAACACCATATATTTT. Its protein product is CASSPNSLGTDSGNTIYF. This sequence joins TRBV18 and TRBJ1-3; 7 bases line up with TRBD1. With 3 bases clipped from V and 0 bases from J, the junction kept 11 bases outside the gene matches. The CDR3 sequence is 18 residues long. Germline CDR1 reads KGHSH; CDR2 reads LQKENI.

This clone was seen a handful of times. The chain recombines TRBV4-1 with TRBJ1-5; 8 bases agree with TRBD1. Germline CDR1 MGHRA, CDR2 YSYEKL. CDR3 length: 16 amino acids. Trimming cost V 2 bases and J 2 bases; bases outside gene matches: 5. This chain's CDR3 is CASSQTDRGGNQPQHF. CDR3 sequence (DNA): TGCGCCAGCAGCCAAACTGACAGGGGTGGCAATCAGCCCCAGCATTTT.

J is TRBJ2-7 and V is TRBV2; D is undetermined. CDR1 and CDR2 (germline): SNHLY, FYNNEI. V lost 4 bases and J lost 1, with 8 bases in between. The CDR3 totals 13 residues. In nucleotides, the CDR3 is TGTGCCAGCAGTGGAGAAAGATCCTACGAGCAGTACTTC. Its translation is CASSGERSYEQYF.

The chain carries TRBV24-1 and TRBJ1-1; D unresolved. V was trimmed by 2 bases and J by 4 bases, leaving 4 bases between them. Germline CDR1 is KGHDR and CDR2 is SFDVKD. The CDR3 is 12 residues long. The CDR3 bases are TGTGCCACCAGTGATTACGGCACTGAAGCTTTCTTT. It encodes CATSDYGTEAFF.

The chain is built from TRBV5-1 and TRBJ1-1, with no clear D. V lost 0 bases and J lost 1, with 7 bases in between. CDR3 length: 14 residues. CDR1 and CDR2 (germline): SGHRS, YFSETQ. CDR3 protein: CASSLAQQNTEAFF. The CDR3 nucleotides are TGCGCCAGCAGCTTGGCCCAGCAGAACACTGAAGCTTTCTTT. Looking up the rest from reference TRBV5-1 and TRBJ1-1 gives the full variable domain: KAGVTQTPRYLIKTRGQQVTLSCSPISGHRSVSWYQQTPGQGLQFLFEYFSETQRNKGNFPGRFSGRQFSNSRSEMNVSTLELGDSALYLCASSLAQQNTEAFFGQGTRLTVV.

This rearrangement joins TRBV30 to TRBJ2-4; 8 bases are shared with TRBD1. Germline values: CDR1 GTSNPN, CDR2 SVGIG (reference sequence). This CDR3 comprises 14 residues. V lost 5 bases, J lost 7 bases, and 10 bases stayed unmatched. As DNA, the CDR3 is TGTGCCTGGGACAGGGGTTGGATTTATAACATTCAGTACTTC. It encodes CAWDRGWIYNIQYF.

The genes are TRBV5-1 and TRBJ1-6, with D hard to call. CDR3 length: 16 amino acids. V was cut by 4 bases and J by 0 bases, with 11 bases left in between. Germline CDR1 and CDR2: SGHRS and YFSETQ. Here the CDR3 DNA reads TGCGCCAGCAGCCCGACAATAGGCTCCTATAATTCACCCCTCCACTTT. It encodes CASSPTIGSYNSPLHF.

V usage is TRBV27 and J usage is TRBJ1-5, with D perhaps matching TRBD1 (5 bases). Germline CDR1 MNHEY, CDR2 SMNVEV (reference sequence). CDR3 length: 15 amino acids. The germline V and J ends were trimmed by 2 bases and 2 bases, with 10 bases remaining between them. CDR3 in DNA: TGTGCCAGCAGTTTAGGGGGTAGGGGCAATCAGCCCCAGCATTTT. It specifies CASSLGGRGNQPQHF.

To note about this clone: Within the sample, other DNA sequences also encode this same CDR3. This sequence joins TRBV20-1 and TRBJ2-7; D could derive from TRBD1 or TRBD2 (5 bases each). Deletions cut 3 bases from V and 4 bases from J, with 7 bases between. The length of the CDR3 is 11 residues. Germline CDR1 is DFQATT and CDR2 is SNEGSKA (reference sequence). CDR3 coding DNA: TGCAGTGCTAGTGGGGGTTACGAGCAGTACTTC. It specifies CSASGGYEQYF.

This chain joins TRBV28 and TRBJ2-3; TRBD1 matches 8 bases. This CDR3 has 15 residues. CDR1 and CDR2 from the germline V gene are MDHEN and SYDVKM. Trimming cost V 3 bases and J 0 bases; bases outside gene matches: 2. The CDR3 bases are TGTGCCAGCAGTTTTCAGGGGGCGAGCACAGATACGCAGTATTTT. It encodes CASSFQGASTDTQYF.

The chain has TRBV19 and TRBJ1-1; the D is unclear. Germline V gene lookup returns CDR1 LNHDA and CDR2 SQIVND (reference sequence). V dropped 2 bases and J dropped 4 bases, with 11 bases sitting between them. This CDR3 is built from 14 residues. The CDR3 loop reads CASSIQATGTEAFF. CDR3 nucleotides: TGTGCCAGTAGTATACAGGCGACTGGCACTGAAGCTTTCTTT.

As DNA, the CDR3 is TGCGCCAGCAGTGAGTTTGTGGGGCCGACCGGGGAGCTGTTTTTT. Protein product: CASSEFVGPTGELFF. V gene TRBV10-1 combines with J gene TRBJ2-2; weak D call: TRBD1 (5 bases). V lost 1 base and J 5 bases, leaving 11 bases between the germline ends. CDR3 size: 15 residues. Germline CDR1 and CDR2: WNHNN and SYGVQD (reference sequence).

This clone was recorded only once. The J gene is TRBJ2-1, the V gene TRBV5-1; 9 bases line up with TRBD2. V lost 4 bases to trimming and J lost 4 bases; unmatched junction nucleotides: 9. This CDR3 has 16 residues. Germline V gives CDR1 SGHRS, CDR2 YFSETQ. The chain's CDR3 is CASSEFGLAGYNEQFF. In nucleotides, the CDR3 is TGCGCCAGCAGCGAATTCGGGCTAGCGGGGTACAATGAGCAGTTCTTC.

The chain combines TRBV2 with TRBJ2-2, with TRBD2 identical over 12 bases. The J segment lost 7 bases and the V segment lost 6 bases, leaving 6 bases of the junction unmatched. There are 15 residues in the CDR3. The germline gives CDR1 SNHLY, CDR2 FYNNEI. The CDR3 bases are TGTGCCAGCAGGGAACTAGCGGGGGGAATCGGGGAGCTGTTTTTT. It translates to CASRELAGGIGELFF.

The J gene is TRBJ1-5, the V gene TRBV19; 7 bases fit TRBD1. V shed 4 bases and J 3 bases; nucleotides not matched to a gene: 6. Germline-derived CDR1 and CDR2 are LNHDA and SQIVND (reference sequence). The CDR3 extends over 15 amino acids. For the CDR3, the DNA is TGTGCCAGTAGTAGGCAGGGGGGCGTCAATCAGCCCCAGCATTTT. Translating it yields CASSRQGGVNQPQHF.

The chain uses TRBV27 and TRBJ1-1; D is unresolved. The V gene's germline CDR1 is MNHEY and CDR2 SMNVEV (reference sequence). Trimming cost V 5 bases and J 5 bases, with 9 bases left between them. The CDR3 contains 12 residues. Here the CDR3 DNA reads TGTGCCAGCAGTAAAAGAGGGACTGAAGCTTTCTTT. This codes for CASSKRGTEAFF.

V is TRBV4-1 and J is TRBJ2-3, with 9 nucleotides matching TRBD2. The trim removed 0 bases at V and 4 bases at J, leaving 5 bases unmatched. Germline CDR1 reads MGHRA; CDR2 reads YSYEKL. This CDR3 contains 16 residues. DNA of the CDR3: TGCGCCAGCAGCCAAGAGGGCGGGAGGGCGGCAGATACGCAGTATTTT. Its translation: CASSQEGGRAADTQYF.

The V gene is TRBV2, the J gene TRBJ1-6, with 7 bases matching TRBD1. Per the germline V gene, CDR1 is SNHLY and CDR2 is FYNNEI. V lost 7 bases to trimming and J lost 6 bases; unmatched junction nucleotides: 12. The CDR3 contains 16 residues. The CDR3 loop is CASKPEEGARNSPLHF. The CDR3, as DNA: TGTGCCAGCAAGCCCGAAGAGGGGGCGCGTAATTCACCCCTCCACTTT.

This chain uses TRBV6-5 with TRBJ1-1; D is undetermined. V was trimmed by 2 bases and J by 2 bases, leaving 12 bases between them. Germline CDR1 MNHEY, CDR2 SVGAGI. The CDR3 extends over 15 amino acids. For the CDR3, the DNA is TGTGCCAGCAGTTACAAGGGAATGAGAAACACTGAAGCTTTCTTT. Its translation is CASSYKGMRNTEAFF.

This clone was recorded a few times. The V gene is TRBV5-4, the J gene TRBJ2-7; D perhaps matches TRBD2 (5 bases). The CDR3 has 12 amino acids. Trimming took off 3 bases at V and 2 bases at J, with 6 bases between the two ends. From germline, CDR1 is SGHNT and CDR2 YYREEE (reference sequence). The CDR3 bases are TGTGCCAGCAGCTCGGGGACCTACGAGCAGTACTTC. Translated, it gives CASSSGTYEQYF.

The chain links TRBV3-1 (or the pseudogene TRBV3-2) to TRBJ2-7; 8 positions match TRBD1. Germline V gene lookup returns CDR1 LGHDT and CDR2 YNNKEL (reference sequence). V gave up 0 bases and J gave up 5 bases; unmatched junction bases: 6. The CDR3 is 15 residues long. CDR3 DNA: TGTGCCAGCAGCCAAGACAGGGGGCGCGACCACGAGCAGTACTTC. Encoded protein: CASSQDRGRDHEQYF.

The chain carries TRBV5-5 and TRBJ2-5; D gene unclear. Trimming took 4 bases from V and 1 from J, leaving 8 bases between them. The CDR3 is 13 residues long. From germline, CDR1 is SGHKS and CDR2 YYEKEE (reference sequence). The CDR3 spells CASSLHPQETQYF. The CDR3 DNA is TGTGCCAGCAGCCTTCACCCCCAAGAGACCCAGTACTTC.

J is TRBJ1-2 and V is TRBV7-2; perhaps TRBD1 as D (6 bases). Germline V lookup: CDR1 SGHTA, CDR2 FQGNSA. Trimming pared 4 bases from V and 5 bases from J, leaving 11 bases between. The CDR3 length is 13 residues. DNA for the CDR3: TGTGCCAGCAGCTCCCCCAGGGGATATGGCTACACCTTC. It specifies CASSSPRGYGYTF. Supplemented by reference TRBV7-2 and TRBJ1-2, the full variable domain reads GAGVSQSPSNKVTEKGKDVELRCDPISGHTALYWYRQSLGQGLEFLIYFQGNSAPDKSGLPSDRFSAERTGGSVSTLTIQRTQQEDSAVYLCASSSPRGYGYTFGSGTRLTVV.